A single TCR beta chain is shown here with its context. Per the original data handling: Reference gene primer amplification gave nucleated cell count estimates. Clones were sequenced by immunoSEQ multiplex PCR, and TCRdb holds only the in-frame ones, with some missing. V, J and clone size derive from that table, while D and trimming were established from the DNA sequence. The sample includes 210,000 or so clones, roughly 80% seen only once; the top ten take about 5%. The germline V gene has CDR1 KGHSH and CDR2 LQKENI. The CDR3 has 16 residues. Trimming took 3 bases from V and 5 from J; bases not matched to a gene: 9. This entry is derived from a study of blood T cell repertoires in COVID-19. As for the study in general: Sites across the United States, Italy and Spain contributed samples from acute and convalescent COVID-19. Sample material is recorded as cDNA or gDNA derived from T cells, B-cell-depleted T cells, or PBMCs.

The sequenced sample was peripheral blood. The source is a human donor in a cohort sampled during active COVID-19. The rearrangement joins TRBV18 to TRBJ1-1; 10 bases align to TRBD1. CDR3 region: CASSPRQGALGTEAFF. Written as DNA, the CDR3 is TGTGCCAGCTCACCCAGACAGGGGGCTTTAGGGACTGAAGCTTTCTTT. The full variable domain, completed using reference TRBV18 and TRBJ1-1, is NAGVMQNPRHLVRRRGQEARLRCSPMKGHSHVYWYRQLPEEGLKFMVYLQKENIIDESGMPKERFSAEFPKEGPSILRIQQVVRGDSAAYFCASSPRQGALGTEAFFGQGTRLTVV.